This note documents a single T cell receptor beta chain sequence. This table comes from immunoSEQ multiplex PCR, and its TCRdb copy is limited to in-frame clones, with some not included. The data contain some 340,000 clones, around 82% of them singletons. The germline gives CDR1 LNHDA, CDR2 SQIVND (reference sequence). The length of the CDR3 is 16 residues. V was pared by 0 bases and J by 6 bases, with 17 bases between. This entry comes from a study of blood T cell repertoires in COVID-19. Study in general: The analysed material was cDNA or gDNA that came from T cells, B-cell-depleted T cells, or PBMCs.

Sample: peripheral blood. The V call is TRBV19, the J call TRBJ1-2; TRBD1 is a possible D gene (5 bases). The TCR comes from a man aged 25-45 years with active or convalescent COVID-19. Written as DNA, the CDR3 is TGTGCCAGTAGTATAGACTCTCGACCGGGGGGAAATGGCTACACCTTC. It yields the protein CASSIDSRPGGNGYTF.